Following are 29 T cell receptor beta chains from one sample sequenced in a study of cytomegalovirus exposure and HLA in healthy donors. TCRdb's table, derived via immunoSEQ multiplex PCR, lists solely in-frame clones and lacks some. The table has some 190,000 clones, around nine tenths seen once; the top ten hold approximately 7%. Sample: PBMCs. These receptors came from a man aged 25 to 40 in good health and CMV-seropositive.

This clone occurred once. V and J are TRBV28 and TRBJ1-4, with D unclear. The V gene's germline CDR1 is MDHEN and CDR2 SYDVKM. Deletions cut 5 bases from V and 5 bases from J, with 3 bases between. The CDR3 length is 11 residues. This CDR3 reads CASSANEKLFF. DNA for the CDR3: TGTGCCAGCAGTGCCAATGAAAAACTGTTTTTT.

V is TRBV29-1 and J is TRBJ1-2, with unresolved D. The germline V gene has CDR1 SQVTM and CDR2 ANQGSEA. The V end lost 1 base, the J end lost 2 bases, and 8 bases lay between the germline ends. This CDR3 has 13 residues. This CDR3 reads CSVEGGGNYGYTF. The DNA for the CDR3 is TGCAGCGTTGAAGGTGGCGGCAACTATGGCTACACCTTC.

A single count supports this clone. This sequence joins TRBV5-1 and TRBJ2-1; D gene ambiguous. V was cut by 4 bases and J by 10 bases, with 12 bases left in between. There are 12 residues in the CDR3. Germline-derived CDR1 and CDR2 are SGHRS and YFSETQ. The CDR3: CASSIAGGEQFF. The CDR3 bases are TGCGCCAGCAGCATCGCCGGCGGCGAGCAGTTCTTC.

This clone was observed a handful of times. V gene TRBV29-1 combines with J gene TRBJ1-1; D possibly corresponds to TRBD1 (6 bases). This CDR3 has 13 amino acids. Germline CDR1 and CDR2: SQVTM and ANQGSEA. V was trimmed by 5 bases and J by 9 bases, leaving 19 bases between them. CDR3 bases: TGCAGCGTTCCCATGGGGGGCGACATTAAAGCTTTCTTT. Protein sequence: CSVPMGGDIKAFF.

The rearrangement links TRBV4-1 to TRBJ1-3; 7 bases agree with TRBD1. The ends lost 0 bases at V and 3 bases at J; junction bases unmatched: 11. The CDR3 loop spans 18 amino acids. Germline CDR1 is MGHRA and CDR2 is YSYEKL. In DNA form, the CDR3 reads TGCGCCAGCAGCCAAGATAGGACAGGTCTCCAGGTTGGAAACACCATATATTTT. It specifies CASSQDRTGLQVGNTIYF.

The rearrangement links TRBV11-3 to TRBJ1-2; TRBD1 might be the D (6 bases). There are 14 residues in the CDR3. CDR1 SGHNT and CDR2 YENEEA come from the germline V gene. V was trimmed by 0 bases and J by 3 bases, leaving 8 bases between them. CDR3 nucleotides: TGTGCCAGCAGCTTAGAGGGGGCGGACTATGGCTACACCTTC. It is translated as CASSLEGADYGYTF.

The chain combines TRBV28 with TRBJ2-4; no clear D gene. The CDR3 sequence is 14 residues long. V lost 3 bases, J lost 0 bases, and 6 bases lay in between. Germline V gene sequence: CDR1 MDHEN, CDR2 SYDVKM. The CDR3 bases are TGTGCCAGCAGTTTGGACCTAGCCAAAAACATTCAGTACTTC. It translates to CASSLDLAKNIQYF. The variable domain in full, completed from reference TRBV28 and TRBJ2-4, reads DVKVTQSSRYLVKRTGEKVFLECVQDMDHENMFWYRQDPGLGLRLIYFSYDVKMKEKGDIPEGYSVSREKKERFSLILESASTNQTSMYLCASSLDLAKNIQYFGAGTRLSVL.

This clone showed up just once. The V gene is TRBV5-1, the J gene TRBJ2-7; 8 positions match TRBD1. V shed 1 base, J shed 4 bases, and the junction held 4 bases outside the gene matches. The germline V gene has CDR1 SGHRS and CDR2 YFSETQ. The CDR3 is 14 residues long. Here the CDR3 reads CASSLWTGRYEQYF. CDR3 bases: TGCGCCAGCAGCTTGTGGACAGGGAGATACGAGCAGTACTTC.

The chain joins TRBV9 to TRBJ2-3, with 12 nucleotides matching TRBD2. Germline trimming cut 1 base from V and 5 bases from J; bases unmatched to any gene: 17. Germline CDR1 reads SGDLS; CDR2 reads YYNGEE. The CDR3 extends over 20 amino acids. CDR3 nucleotide sequence: TGTGCCAGCAGCGTAAGTCAGTCTAGCGGGAGGGGAAGAAAAGTAGATACGCAGTATTTT. This sequence encodes CASSVSQSSGRGRKVDTQYF.

This clone was recorded only once. The chain has TRBV6-5 and TRBJ1-4; tentatively, D is TRBD1 (5 bases). In germline, CDR1 is MNHEY, CDR2 SVGAGI. The CDR3 is 12 amino acids. V shed 6 bases and J shed 7 bases, with 9 bases lying between them. The CDR3 DNA reads TGTGCCAGCAGGCAGGGACCTGAAAAACTGTTTTTT. It is translated as CASRQGPEKLFF.

The rearrangement links TRBV11-3 to TRBJ1-1; the D is unclear. Germline CDR1 reads SGHNT; CDR2 reads YENEEA. The CDR3 sequence is 15 residues long. V was cut by 3 bases and J by 4 bases, with 15 bases left in between. CDR3 DNA sequence: TGTGCCAGCAGCTTCGGAGCTGCAACGGGCACTGAAGCTTTCTTT. Translation gives CASSFGAATGTEAFF. The complete variable domain, with remaining parts taken from reference TRBV11-3 and TRBJ1-1, reads EAGVVQSPRYKIIEKKQPVAFWCNPISGHNTLYWYLQNLGQGPELLIRYENEEAVDDSQLPKDRFSAERLKGVDSTLKIQPAELGDSAVYLCASSFGAATGTEAFFGQGTRLTVV.

The chain joins TRBV4-1 to TRBJ2-5; TRBD2 might be the D (6 bases). Germline V gene lookup returns CDR1 MGHRA and CDR2 YSYEKL. CDR3 length: 14 residues. Trimming cost V 3 bases and J 7 bases, with 15 bases left between them. The CDR3 spells CASSQLGLGGTQYF. CDR3 sequence (DNA): TGCGCCAGCAGCCAGTTGGGCCTGGGGGGGACCCAGTACTTC.

The chain carries TRBV19 and TRBJ1-1, with D possibly matching TRBD1 (5 bases). Germline V CDR1 and CDR2: LNHDA, SQIVND (reference sequence). V was pared by 9 bases and J by 0 bases, with 17 bases between. The CDR3 extends over 15 amino acids. CDR3 DNA: TGTGCCAGCGCTGAGGGACGGGCGGTGAACACTGAAGCTTTCTTT. Amino acid sequence: CASAEGRAVNTEAFF.

V gene TRBV11-3 combines with J gene TRBJ2-1; no clear D. CDR1 and CDR2 from the germline V gene are SGHNT and YENEEA. CDR3 length: 11 residues. Between the trimmed V and J ends, which lost 4 bases and 8 bases, there was a span of 6 bases. CDR3 region: CASSSYDEQFF. CDR3 nucleotides: TGTGCCAGCAGCTCATATGATGAGCAGTTCTTC.

This sequence joins TRBV6-4 and TRBJ1-6; D is unresolved. The CDR3 loop spans 13 amino acids. Germline V gene lookup returns CDR1 MRHNA and CDR2 SNTAGT. V gave up 0 bases and J gave up 5 bases, with 2 bases separating them. For the CDR3, the DNA is TGTGCCAGCAGTGACTCGAATAATTCACCCCTCCACTTT. Encoded protein: CASSDSNNSPLHF.

The J gene is TRBJ2-7, the V gene TRBV27, with 8 bases aligning to TRBD1. The CDR3 spans 11 residues. V dropped 10 bases and J dropped 10; count of bases not matched to a gene: 9. CDR1 MNHEY and CDR2 SMNVEV come from the germline V gene (reference sequence). The CDR3, as DNA: TGTGCCACATCCCAGGGGGCTTTACAGTACTTC. Translating it yields CATSQGALQYF.

V gene TRBV29-1 combines with J gene TRBJ2-1; 9 nucleotides match TRBD1. The trim removed 7 bases at V and 5 bases at J, leaving 6 bases unmatched. This CDR3 has 13 residues. Per germline, CDR1 SQVTM and CDR2 ANQGSEA. The CDR3 spells CSGGQGRNNEQFF. The CDR3 DNA is TGCAGCGGGGGACAGGGAAGAAACAATGAGCAGTTCTTC.

The chain combines TRBV4-1 with TRBJ1-5; D remains ambiguous. CDR1 and CDR2 from the germline V gene are MGHRA and YSYEKL. Between the trimmed V and J ends, which lost 2 bases and 6 bases, there was a span of 14 bases. The CDR3 has 15 residues. The CDR3 loop is CASSQSLREVQPQHF. The CDR3, as DNA: TGCGCCAGCAGCCAATCGCTGAGGGAGGTTCAGCCCCAGCATTTT.

This chain links TRBV9 with TRBJ1-4; perhaps TRBD1 as D (6 bases). Germline CDR1 and CDR2: SGDLS and YYNGEE. Between the trimmed V and J ends, which lost 3 bases and 3 bases, there was a span of 9 bases. The length of the CDR3 is 14 residues. The CDR3 region is CASSGRGSNEKLFF. The CDR3 nucleotides read TGTGCCAGCAGCGGCAGGGGTTCTAATGAAAAACTGTTTTTT.

J is TRBJ2-3 and V is TRBV19; TRBD1 agrees at 7 bases. V lost 8 bases and J lost 0; bases outside the gene matches: 5. Germline V lookup: CDR1 LNHDA, CDR2 SQIVND (reference sequence). This CDR3 spans 14 amino acids. The CDR3 nucleotides are TGTGCCAGTGCGGACAGGCAGAGCACAGATACGCAGTATTTT. Amino acids: CASADRQSTDTQYF.

V usage is TRBV6-1 and J usage is TRBJ2-7; the match to TRBD1 covers 11 bases. The trim removed 7 bases at V and 3 bases at J, leaving 5 bases unmatched. CDR3 size: 14 residues. Germline V CDR1 and CDR2: MNHNS, SASEGT. The CDR3 DNA reads as TGTGCCAGCAAGGGACAGGGGGGAGGCTACGAGCAGTACTTC. Residues: CASKGQGGGYEQYF.

This clone was seen a few times. This sequence joins TRBV4-1 and TRBJ1-5; D remains unclear. V lost 4 bases to trimming and J lost 0 bases, with 13 bases between them. The germline V gene has CDR1 MGHRA and CDR2 YSYEKL. The CDR3 has 16 amino acids. The CDR3 bases are TGCGCCAGCAGCCGAGGAGGGTCCGGTAGCAATCAGCCCCAGCATTTT. As protein: CASSRGGSGSNQPQHF.

The chain uses TRBV5-5 and TRBJ2-7; D possibly corresponds to TRBD2 (5 bases). CDR1 is SGHKS, CDR2 YYEKEE, per germline (reference sequence). The CDR3 is made up of 14 amino acids. The ends were cut back, 4 bases at V and 2 bases at J, with 13 bases in the middle. CDR3 in DNA: TGTGCCAGCAGCAATCCGGGGAGCACCTACGAGCAGTACTTC. Its translation: CASSNPGSTYEQYF. The complete variable domain, with remaining parts taken from reference TRBV5-5 and TRBJ2-7, reads DAGVTQSPTHLIKTRGQQVTLRCSPISGHKSVSWYQQVLGQGPQFIFQYYEKEERGRGNFPDRFSARQFPNYSSELNVNALLLGDSALYLCASSNPGSTYEQYFGPGTRLTVT.

This clone has a single count. V usage is TRBV18 and J usage is TRBJ2-7; 10 bases align to TRBD1. The CDR3 contains 15 residues. CDR1 and CDR2 from the germline V gene are KGHSH and LQKENI. The V segment lost 0 bases and the J segment 5 bases; nucleotides outside the gene matches: 4. In nucleotides, the CDR3 is TGTGCCAGCTCACCACCCGGGACAGGGGTCCACGAGCAGTACTTC. It codes for CASSPPGTGVHEQYF.

The chain carries TRBV5-5 and TRBJ1-1; possibly TRBD1 for D (5 bases). The germline V gene encodes CDR1 SGHKS and CDR2 YYEKEE (reference sequence). The CDR3 contains 13 residues. V was trimmed by 2 bases and J by 4 bases, leaving 9 bases between them. The chain's CDR3 is CASSFTGSTEAFF. DNA of the CDR3: TGTGCCAGCAGCTTCACAGGATCCACTGAAGCTTTCTTT.

The chain couples TRBV7-9 to TRBJ2-4; TRBD2 aligns across 8 bases. The CDR3 sequence is 14 residues long. The J segment lost 15 bases and the V segment lost 3 bases, leaving 13 bases of the junction unmatched. Germline CDR1 SEHNR, CDR2 FQNEAQ (reference sequence). The CDR3 spells CASSFSGEGQQGYF. The CDR3 nucleotides read TGTGCCAGCAGCTTTAGCGGGGAGGGCCAACAGGGGTACTTC.

This chain links TRBV2 with TRBJ2-6, with TRBD1 matching 11 bases. The germline V gene encodes CDR1 SNHLY and CDR2 FYNNEI. CDR3 length: 15 amino acids. With V trimmed by 3 bases and J by 10 bases, 5 bases remained unmatched. CDR3 DNA: TGTGCCAGCAGTGACGGGACAGGGGGTGCTAACGTCCTGACTTTC. Its protein is CASSDGTGGANVLTF.

This chain joins TRBV7-3 and TRBJ2-1; 7 bases map to TRBD1. After removal of 5 bases from V and 4 bases from J, the junction contained 8 bases not matched to a gene. CDR3 length: 15 residues. Germline CDR1 is SGHTA and CDR2 is FQGTGA. The DNA of the CDR3 is TGTGCCAGCAGCCCGTGGGCAGGGGGATACAATGAGCAGTTCTTC. It encodes CASSPWAGGYNEQFF.

This clone came up a few times. The chain carries TRBV13 and TRBJ2-7; possibly TRBD1 for D (5 bases). This CDR3 spans 15 amino acids. Trimming took 4 bases from V and 2 from J, leaving 15 bases between them. Looked up from germline, CDR1 is PRHDT and CDR2 is FYEKMQ (reference sequence). This CDR3 is CASSSILGPTYEQYF. For the CDR3, the DNA is TGTGCCAGCAGCTCTATACTGGGGCCCACCTACGAGCAGTACTTC.